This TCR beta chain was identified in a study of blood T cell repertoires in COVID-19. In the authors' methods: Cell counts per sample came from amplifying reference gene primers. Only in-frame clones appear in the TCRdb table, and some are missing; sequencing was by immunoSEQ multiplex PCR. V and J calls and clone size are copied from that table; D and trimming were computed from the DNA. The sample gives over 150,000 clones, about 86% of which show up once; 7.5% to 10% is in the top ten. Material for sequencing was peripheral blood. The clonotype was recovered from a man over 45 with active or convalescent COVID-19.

The CDR3 loop is CASSLLAGEQTRSSSYNEQFF. The CDR3, as DNA: TGTGCCAGCTCACTTTTAGCGGGAGAGCAAACCCGTTCGAGCTCCTACAATGAGCAGTTCTTC. The rearrangement joins TRBV18 to TRBJ2-1; 9 bases are shared with TRBD2. Germline CDR1 KGHSH, CDR2 LQKENI. V lost 4 bases to trimming and J lost 0 bases; unmatched junction nucleotides: 19. This CDR3 has 21 residues.